This passage covers 30 T cell receptor beta chains from one sample sequenced in a study of blood T cell repertoires in COVID-19. Produced via immunoSEQ multiplex PCR; TCRdb's table is partial and in-frame only. The table shows about 180,000 clones, with over 80% occurring only once. What was sequenced was peripheral blood. These receptor sequences come from a woman in her thirties or forties with COVID-19, enrolled during active disease.

The sample holds a few counts of this clone. V is TRBV6-5 and J is TRBJ1-1; TRBD1 aligns across 7 bases. Germline V gene data show CDR1 as MNHEY and CDR2 as SVGAGI. This CDR3 has 13 amino acids. The J segment lost 11 bases and the V segment lost 4 bases, leaving 10 bases of the junction unmatched. The CDR3 here is CASSSAFRGAAFF. CDR3 DNA: TGTGCCAGCAGTTCGGCGTTCAGGGGGGCGGCTTTCTTT.

This sequence joins TRBV7-2 and TRBJ1-5; D uncertain. The CDR3 is 10 amino acids. Germline V gene data show CDR1 as SGHTA and CDR2 as FQGNSA. The V gene lost 5 bases and the J gene lost 9 bases, with 5 bases spanning the gap. Here the CDR3 DNA reads TGTGCCAGCAGCCCCCGGCCCCAGCATTTT. Protein product: CASSPRPQHF.

V and J are TRBV15 and TRBJ2-2; D might be TRBD2 (5 bases). The germline V and J ends were trimmed by 8 bases and 7 bases, with 11 bases remaining between them. CDR1 is LNHNV and CDR2 is YYDKDF in the germline V gene (reference sequence). The CDR3 is 12 amino acids. The CDR3 region has the DNA TGTGCCACCGGCCTCCGGGGCGGGGAGCTGTTTTTT. Its translation is CATGLRGGELFF.

The chain has TRBV5-1 and TRBJ2-1, with 8 bases aligning to TRBD2. The CDR3 totals 15 residues. With 1 base clipped from V and 3 bases from J, the junction kept 3 bases outside the gene matches. In germline, CDR1 is SGHRS, CDR2 YFSETQ. Here the CDR3 DNA reads TGCGCCAGCAGCTTGACAGCGGGGGTCTACAATGAGCAGTTCTTC. Translation gives CASSLTAGVYNEQFF.

The V call is TRBV5-6, the J call TRBJ1-6; weak D call: TRBD1 (5 bases). Trimming stripped 1 base from V and 5 bases from J, with 13 bases between. The CDR3 contains 16 residues. The V gene's germline CDR1 is SGHDT and CDR2 YYEEEE. CDR3 coding DNA: TGTGCCAGCAGCTTGAGGTTAGGGGTGAATAATTCACCCCTCCACTTT. Amino acids: CASSLRLGVNNSPLHF.

With regard to this clone: The same CDR3 arises from other DNA sequences in this sample as well. The chain has TRBV6-6 and TRBJ1-5; no clear D. This CDR3 contains 14 residues. Trimming pared 0 bases from V and 2 bases from J, leaving 5 bases between. The germline CDR1 and CDR2 sequences are MNHNY and SVGAGI (reference sequence). In DNA, the CDR3 is TGTGCCAGCAGTTACTCGGGCCGCAATCAGCCCCAGCATTTT. Translating gives CASSYSGRNQPQHF.

The count of this clone is one. The same CDR3 can be traced to other DNA sequences in this sample. The chain employs TRBV6-5 and TRBJ2-7; D is perhaps TRBD2 (5 bases). V dropped 2 bases and J dropped 4 bases, with 6 bases sitting between them. Germline CDR1 is MNHEY and CDR2 is SVGAGI. The CDR3 runs 12 residues. This CDR3 reads CASSYEGYEQYF. CDR3 sequence (DNA): TGTGCCAGCAGTTACGAGGGATACGAGCAGTACTTC.

The chain links TRBV6-1 to TRBJ1-5, with D unresolved. The length of the CDR3 is 14 residues. Germline CDR1 and CDR2: MNHNS and SASEGT. V shed 1 base and J shed 5 bases, with 9 bases lying between them. The CDR3 region is CASSEVGRDQPQHF. DNA for the CDR3: TGTGCCAGCAGTGAAGTAGGGAGGGATCAGCCCCAGCATTTT.

This clone was seen once. The chain is built from TRBV12-5 and TRBJ1-1, with a possible D match to TRBD1 (6 bases). The ends were cut back, 6 bases at V and 4 bases at J, with 21 bases in the middle. The CDR3 has 16 amino acids. From germline, CDR1 is LGHNT and CDR2 FRNRAP. CDR3 in amino acids: CASGLYQGRFGTEAFF. The CDR3 DNA reads TGTGCTAGTGGCCTCTATCAGGGGCGGTTTGGCACTGAAGCTTTCTTT.

This clone was picked up one time. The V and J genes are TRBV6-5 and TRBJ1-5; the D gene is possibly TRBD1 (6 bases). V dropped 6 bases and J dropped 1 base, with 10 bases sitting between them. Germline CDR1 MNHEY, CDR2 SVGAGI. The CDR3 loop spans 14 amino acids. The CDR3 spells CASSGQKSNQPQHF. CDR3 sequence (DNA): TGTGCCAGCAGCGGACAGAAGAGCAATCAGCCCCAGCATTTT.

V is TRBV11-2 and J is TRBJ1-1; D unresolved. Germline V gene sequence: CDR1 SGHAT, CDR2 FQNNGV. The CDR3 has 16 residues. V gave up 5 bases and J gave up 3 bases, with 19 bases separating them. CDR3 sequence reads: CASSPVDWTPYTEAFF. The CDR3 nucleotides are TGTGCCAGCAGCCCGGTGGACTGGACGCCCTACACTGAAGCTTTCTTT.

The chain couples TRBV6-1 to TRBJ1-5; TRBD1 matches at 7 bases. Germline-derived CDR1 and CDR2 are MNHNS and SASEGT. CDR3 length equals 18 residues. V shed 3 bases and J 4 bases; nucleotides not matched to a gene: 15. The DNA of the CDR3 is TGTGCCAGCAGTGAGTATCGAGGTGGGACAGCACCGAATCAGCCCCAGCATTTT. It is translated as CASSEYRGGTAPNQPQHF.

The chain carries TRBV6-4 and TRBJ1-2; D perhaps matches TRBD1 (6 bases). Germline V gene data show CDR1 as MRHNA and CDR2 as SNTAGT. V gave up 2 bases and J gave up 8 bases, with 18 bases separating them. The CDR3 runs 15 residues. The CDR3 sequence is CASSDGRTALGGYTF. The CDR3 DNA is TGTGCCAGCAGTGACGGAAGGACAGCCTTGGGGGGCTACACCTTC.

The chain links TRBV5-1 to TRBJ1-2, with TRBD1 matching 7 bases. Per the germline V gene, CDR1 is SGHRS and CDR2 is YFSETQ. The V segment lost 3 bases and the J segment 5 bases; nucleotides outside the gene matches: 10. The CDR3 is 15 residues long. CDR3 sequence reads: CASSSKTGTGYGYTF. The DNA for the CDR3 is TGCGCCAGCAGCTCCAAGACAGGGACGGGTTATGGCTACACCTTC.

In this sample, this clone turned up a few times. This sequence joins TRBV19 and TRBJ1-6; weak D call: TRBD1 (5 bases). Trimming pared 7 bases from V and 7 bases from J, leaving 17 bases between. Germline CDR1 reads LNHDA; CDR2 reads SQIVND (reference sequence). The CDR3 loop spans 15 amino acids. CDR3 region: CASISSGGYNSPLHF. As DNA, the CDR3 is TGTGCCAGTATCTCATCGGGGGGTTACAATTCACCCCTCCACTTT.

The chain is built from TRBV19 and TRBJ2-7; possible D gene TRBD2, 5 bases. The V and J ends lost 4 bases and 4 bases respectively, with 14 bases between them. This CDR3 spans 14 amino acids. Germline V gene data show CDR1 as LNHDA and CDR2 as SQIVND (reference sequence). The CDR3 DNA reads as TGTGCCAGTAGTAGCGGGCCCCGAGGTTACGAGCAGTACTTC. Translated: CASSSGPRGYEQYF.

J is TRBJ2-3 and V is TRBV5-8; tentative D call: TRBD1 (6 bases). The CDR3 covers 15 residues. The germline gives CDR1 SGHTS, CDR2 YDEGEE. Deletions cut 3 bases from V and 7 bases from J, with 18 bases between. The DNA of the CDR3 is TGTGCCAGCAGCTCCTCAAGTGGACAGTCGTATACGCAGTATTTT. Translating it yields CASSSSSGQSYTQYF.

V gene TRBV11-3 combines with J gene TRBJ1-2, with TRBD1 as a possible D gene (6 bases). This CDR3 comprises 13 residues. Germline values: CDR1 SGHNT, CDR2 YENEEA. V was shortened by 5 bases and J by 7 bases, with 14 bases between the two germline ends. CDR3 protein: CASSKGGAAGYTF. The CDR3 nucleotides read TGTGCCAGCAGCAAGGGGGGGGCGGCTGGCTACACCTTC.

A single count supports this clone. The chain uses TRBV19 and TRBJ2-7, with a weak D call TRBD1 (6 bases). CDR3 length: 14 residues. Trimming shortened V by 5 bases and J by 2 bases, and 13 bases separated the two germline ends. Germline values: CDR1 LNHDA, CDR2 SQIVND (reference sequence). CDR3 coding DNA: TGTGCCAGTAGTCCCCGACAGGTCGCCTACGAGCAGTACTTC. Its translation: CASSPRQVAYEQYF.

V usage is TRBV28 and J usage is TRBJ2-7; D is unclear. The germline CDR1 and CDR2 sequences are MDHEN and SYDVKM. Trimming cost V 1 base and J 0 bases, with 4 bases left between them. The CDR3 has 13 residues. The CDR3 DNA sequence: TGTGCCAGCAGTTTATTGAGCTCCTACGAGCAGTACTTC. This codes for CASSLLSSYEQYF.

The genes are TRBV5-4 and TRBJ2-5, with TRBD2 identical over 8 bases. The germline V gene has CDR1 SGHNT and CDR2 YYREEE (reference sequence). J lost 5 bases, V lost 2 bases, and 8 bases had no gene match. CDR3 length: 15 amino acids. The CDR3 loop reads CASSFGRGSWETQYF. The CDR3 nucleotides read TGTGCCAGCAGCTTCGGGAGGGGGAGCTGGGAGACCCAGTACTTC.

The genes are TRBV19 and TRBJ1-3; TRBD1 agrees at 10 bases. J lost 3 bases, V lost 7 bases, and 6 bases had no gene match. Per the germline V gene, CDR1 is LNHDA and CDR2 is SQIVND (reference sequence). The CDR3 is 15 amino acids. The CDR3 bases are TGTGCCAGTACTCCGACAGGGGGCAATGGAAACACCATATATTTT. Protein: CASTPTGGNGNTIYF.

CDR3 nucleotide sequence: TGTGCCACCAGCGGCGTAGCCAGGAGGAACTCTGGAAACACCATATATTTT. Encoded protein: CATSGVARRNSGNTIYF. The chain carries TRBV15 and TRBJ1-3; no reliable D call. Per the germline V gene, CDR1 is LNHNV and CDR2 is YYDKDF (reference sequence). The CDR3 length is 17 residues. Trimming took 5 bases from V and 0 from J, leaving 17 bases between them.

CDR3 in DNA: TGTGCCAGCAGCTCCGGGGGGGGAGGCAATCAGCCCCAGCATTTT. This gives the protein CASSSGGGGNQPQHF. The chain uses TRBV7-9 and TRBJ1-5; possibly TRBD1 for D (5 bases). V was shortened by 4 bases and J by 2 bases, with 12 bases between the two germline ends. This CDR3 spans 15 amino acids. Germline CDR1 SEHNR, CDR2 FQNEAQ (reference sequence).

The V gene is TRBV7-9, the J gene TRBJ1-2, with D hard to call. Trimming stripped 3 bases from V and 7 bases from J, with 6 bases between. The length of the CDR3 is 11 residues. Germline CDR1 and CDR2: SEHNR and FQNEAQ (reference sequence). The CDR3 DNA follows: TGTGCCAGCAGCTTCGAGGCTGGCTACACCTTC. This sequence encodes CASSFEAGYTF. The variable domain in full, completed from reference TRBV7-9 and TRBJ1-2, reads DTGVSQNPRHKITKRGQNVTFRCDPISEHNRLYWYRQTLGQGPEFLTYFQNEAQLEKSRLLSDRFSAERPKGSFSTLEIQRTEQGDSAMYLCASSFEAGYTFGSGTRLTVV.

The chain combines TRBV6-6 with TRBJ1-1; TRBD1 is a possible D gene (6 bases). V gave up 7 bases and J gave up 3 bases, with 15 bases separating them. The CDR3 contains 14 residues. CDR1 is MNHNY, CDR2 SVGAGI, per germline (reference sequence). The CDR3 DNA sequence: TGTGCCAGCACTAGGGCAGGGGCGGACACTGAAGCTTTCTTT. The encoded protein is CASTRAGADTEAFF.

On this clone itself: Other DNA sequences in this specimen translate into the identical CDR3. V and J are TRBV28 and TRBJ2-3; D gene unclear. The germline V and J ends were trimmed by 6 bases and 0 bases, with 4 bases remaining between them. Germline V CDR1 and CDR2: MDHEN, SYDVKM. This CDR3 spans 12 amino acids. The CDR3 loop reads CASSLSTDTQYF. The DNA of the CDR3 is TGTGCCAGCAGCCTCAGCACAGATACGCAGTATTTT. The full variable domain, rest sourced from reference TRBV28 and TRBJ2-3, is DVKVTQSSRYLVKRTGEKVFLECVQDMDHENMFWYRQDPGLGLRLIYFSYDVKMKEKGDIPEGYSVSREKKERFSLILESASTNQTSMYLCASSLSTDTQYFGPGTRLTVL.

This clone was seen only a few times. This sequence joins TRBV9 and TRBJ1-1; D possibly corresponds to TRBD1 (5 bases). V was pared by 4 bases and J by 0 bases, with 16 bases between. The CDR3 extends over 16 amino acids. Germline V CDR1 and CDR2: SGDLS, YYNGEE. CDR3 residues: CASSPSRGALNTEAFF. CDR3 DNA: TGTGCCAGCAGCCCCAGTCGCGGGGCACTGAACACTGAAGCTTTCTTT.

The V gene is TRBV27, the J gene TRBJ2-7, with 16 bases that match TRBD2. The CDR3 is made up of 16 amino acids. Trimming at V came to 8 bases and at J to 2 bases, leaving 6 bases not matched to a gene. Germline V gene data show CDR1 as MNHEY and CDR2 as SMNVEV (reference sequence). CDR3: CASPAGLAGGTYEQYF. CDR3 nucleotide sequence: TGTGCCAGCCCCGCGGGACTAGCGGGAGGGACCTACGAGCAGTACTTC.

This clone was seen just once. The J gene is TRBJ2-3, the V gene TRBV4-1; 11 positions agree with TRBD2. Looked up from germline, CDR1 is MGHRA and CDR2 is YSYEKL. V lost 0 bases and J lost 4; bases outside the gene matches: 6. This CDR3 is 17 amino acids long. CDR3 region: CASSQEGSGGAADTQYF. CDR3 nucleotide sequence: TGCGCCAGCAGCCAAGAGGGTAGCGGGGGGGCCGCAGATACGCAGTATTTT.